This T cell receptor (beta chain) was sequenced for a study of OX40 agonist ivuxolimab in advanced cancers. Study results and caveats: Low normalized T-cell clonal expansion was also seen in some nonresponders. The antigens recognized by the expanded peripheral T cells, that is their antigen specificity, were not determined. On average, a greater number of expanded clones characterised CD8+ T cells relative to CD4+.

Produced via immunoSEQ multiplex PCR; TCRdb's table is partial and in-frame only. The sample holds around 76,000 clones, roughly 89% seen once. A note on this clone: Its target is not known.

The source was CD4+ or CD8+ T cells sorted from blood, collected in a trial of the OX40 agonist ivuxolimab. The TCR was taken from an adult with an advanced solid tumor such as melanoma, head and neck, liver or kidney cancer.

CDR3 loop: CASSEAGAYNEQFF. CDR3 DNA sequence: TGTGCCAGCAGTGAGGCCGGGGCCTACAATGAGCAGTTCTTC. The chain combines TRBV27 with TRBJ2-1, with D possibly being TRBD2 (5 bases). Looked up from germline, CDR1 is MNHEY and CDR2 is SMNVEV (reference sequence). With 5 bases removed from V and 2 bases from J, the gap between germline ends came to 10 bases. The CDR3 covers 14 residues.